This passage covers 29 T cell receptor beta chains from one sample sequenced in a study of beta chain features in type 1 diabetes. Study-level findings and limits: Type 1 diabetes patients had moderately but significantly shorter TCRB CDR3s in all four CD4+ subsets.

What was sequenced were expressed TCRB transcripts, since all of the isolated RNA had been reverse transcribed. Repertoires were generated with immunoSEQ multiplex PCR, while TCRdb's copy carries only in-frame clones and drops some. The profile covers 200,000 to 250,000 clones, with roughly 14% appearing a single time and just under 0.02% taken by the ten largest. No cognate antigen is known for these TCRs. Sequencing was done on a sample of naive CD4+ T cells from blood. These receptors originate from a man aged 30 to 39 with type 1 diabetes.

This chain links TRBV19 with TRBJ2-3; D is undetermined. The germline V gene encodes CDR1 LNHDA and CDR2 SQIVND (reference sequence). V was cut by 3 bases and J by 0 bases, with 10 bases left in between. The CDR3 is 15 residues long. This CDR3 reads CASSMNRASTDTQYF. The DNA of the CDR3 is TGTGCCAGTAGTATGAACAGAGCTAGCACAGATACGCAGTATTTT.

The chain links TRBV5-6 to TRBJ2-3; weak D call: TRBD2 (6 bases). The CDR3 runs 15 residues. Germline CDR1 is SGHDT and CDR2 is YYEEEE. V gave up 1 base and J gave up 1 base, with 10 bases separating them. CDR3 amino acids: CASSLSGRGTDTQYF. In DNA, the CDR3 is TGTGCCAGCAGCTTGTCCGGGAGAGGCACAGATACGCAGTATTTT.

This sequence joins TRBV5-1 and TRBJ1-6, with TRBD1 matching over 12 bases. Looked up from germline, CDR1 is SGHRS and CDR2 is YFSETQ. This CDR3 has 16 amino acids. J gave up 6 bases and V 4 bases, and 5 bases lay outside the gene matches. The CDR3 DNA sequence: TGCGCCAGCAGCGGGGGACAGGGGGCAGGTAATTCACCCCTCCACTTT. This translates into CASSGGQGAGNSPLHF.

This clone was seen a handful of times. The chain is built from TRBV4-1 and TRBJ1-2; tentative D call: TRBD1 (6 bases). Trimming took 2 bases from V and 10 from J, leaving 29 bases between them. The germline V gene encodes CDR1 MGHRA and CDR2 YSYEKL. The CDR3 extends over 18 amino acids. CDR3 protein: CASSQSFSGGGKVVDYTF. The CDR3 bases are TGCGCCAGCAGCCAATCCTTTTCTGGGGGGGGCAAGGTAGTCGACTACACCTTC.

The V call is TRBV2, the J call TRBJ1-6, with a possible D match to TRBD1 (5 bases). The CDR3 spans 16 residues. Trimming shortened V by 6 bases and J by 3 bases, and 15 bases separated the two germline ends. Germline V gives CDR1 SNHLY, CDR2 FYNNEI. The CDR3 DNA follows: TGTGCCAGCAGGGTCGGGGGATCGGGCTATAATTCACCCCTCCACTTT. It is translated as CASRVGGSGYNSPLHF.

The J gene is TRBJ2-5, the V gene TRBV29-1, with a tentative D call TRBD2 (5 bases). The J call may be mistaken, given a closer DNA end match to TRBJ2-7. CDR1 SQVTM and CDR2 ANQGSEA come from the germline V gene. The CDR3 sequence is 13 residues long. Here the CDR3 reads CSVEEGSGYEQYF. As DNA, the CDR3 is TGCAGCGTTGAAGAGGGGAGCGGCTACGAGCAGTACTTC.

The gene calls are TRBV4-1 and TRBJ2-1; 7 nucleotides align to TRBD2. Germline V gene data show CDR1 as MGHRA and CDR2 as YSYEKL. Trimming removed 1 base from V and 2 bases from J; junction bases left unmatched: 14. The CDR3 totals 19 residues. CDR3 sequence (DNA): TGCGCCAGCAGCCAAGGCCCAAGCGGGATACAGGCACCCTACAATGAGCAGTTCTTC. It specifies CASSQGPSGIQAPYNEQFF.

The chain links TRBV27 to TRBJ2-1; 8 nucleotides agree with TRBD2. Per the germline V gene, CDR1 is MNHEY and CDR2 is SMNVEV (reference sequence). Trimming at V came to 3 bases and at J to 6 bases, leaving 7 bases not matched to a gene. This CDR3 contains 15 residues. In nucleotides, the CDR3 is TGTGCCAGCAGTTTCTCCCGGGAGGGGGTCAATGAGCAGTTCTTC. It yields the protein CASSFSREGVNEQFF.

In nucleotides, the CDR3 is TGTGCCAGCAGCTCCCGGACAGGTCGGATAGAGACCCAGTACTTC. Translation gives CASSSRTGRIETQYF. The rearrangement joins TRBV11-2 to TRBJ2-5, with TRBD1 identical over 7 bases. Germline V gene lookup returns CDR1 SGHAT and CDR2 FQNNGV. CDR3 length: 15 amino acids. V lost 4 bases, J lost 4 bases, and 9 bases stayed unmatched. Drawing the rest from reference TRBV11-2 and TRBJ2-5, the complete variable domain is EAGVAQSPRYKIIEKRQSVAFWCNPISGHATLYWYQQILGQGPKLLIQFQNNGVVDDSQLPKDRFSAERLKGVDSTLKIQPAKLEDSAVYLCASSSRTGRIETQYFGPGTRLLVL.

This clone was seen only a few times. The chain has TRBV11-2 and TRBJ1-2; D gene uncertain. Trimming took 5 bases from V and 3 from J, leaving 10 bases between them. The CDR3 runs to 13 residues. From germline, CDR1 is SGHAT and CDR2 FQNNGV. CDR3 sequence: CASSPGEDYGYTF. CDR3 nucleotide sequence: TGTGCCAGCAGCCCCGGGGAGGACTATGGCTACACCTTC.

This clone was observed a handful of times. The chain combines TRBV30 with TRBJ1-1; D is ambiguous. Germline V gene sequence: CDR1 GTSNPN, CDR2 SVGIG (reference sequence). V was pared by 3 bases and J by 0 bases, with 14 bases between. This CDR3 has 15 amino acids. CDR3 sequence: CAWSAYRLVNTEAFF. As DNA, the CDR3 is TGTGCCTGGAGCGCCTATCGACTAGTGAACACTGAAGCTTTCTTT.

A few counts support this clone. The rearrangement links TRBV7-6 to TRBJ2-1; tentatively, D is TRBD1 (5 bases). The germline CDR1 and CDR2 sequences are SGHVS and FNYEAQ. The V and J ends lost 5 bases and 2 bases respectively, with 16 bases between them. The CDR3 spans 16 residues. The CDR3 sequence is CASSLSSRGTYNEQFF. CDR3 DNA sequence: TGTGCCAGCAGCCTATCCTCTAGGGGAACCTACAATGAGCAGTTCTTC.

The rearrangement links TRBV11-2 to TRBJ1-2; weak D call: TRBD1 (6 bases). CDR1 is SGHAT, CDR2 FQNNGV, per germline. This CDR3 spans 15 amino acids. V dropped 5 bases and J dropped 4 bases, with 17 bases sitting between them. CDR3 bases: TGTGCCAGCAGCCCCACAGGGAGCCCTTCCTATGGCTACACCTTC. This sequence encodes CASSPTGSPSYGYTF.

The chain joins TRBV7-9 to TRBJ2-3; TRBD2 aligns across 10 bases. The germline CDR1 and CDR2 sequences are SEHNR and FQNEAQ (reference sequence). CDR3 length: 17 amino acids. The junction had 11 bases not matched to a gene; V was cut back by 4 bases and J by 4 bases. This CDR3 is CASSSRGLAGVADTQYF. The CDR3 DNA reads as TGTGCCAGCAGCTCGAGGGGGCTAGCGGGAGTGGCAGATACGCAGTATTTT.

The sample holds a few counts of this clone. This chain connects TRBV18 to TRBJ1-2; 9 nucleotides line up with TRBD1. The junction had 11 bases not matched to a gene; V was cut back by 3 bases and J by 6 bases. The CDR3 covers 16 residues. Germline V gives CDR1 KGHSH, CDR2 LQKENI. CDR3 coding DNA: TGTGCCAGCTCACCTCGCTCCGGGACAGGGATTGATGGCTACACCTTC. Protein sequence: CASSPRSGTGIDGYTF.

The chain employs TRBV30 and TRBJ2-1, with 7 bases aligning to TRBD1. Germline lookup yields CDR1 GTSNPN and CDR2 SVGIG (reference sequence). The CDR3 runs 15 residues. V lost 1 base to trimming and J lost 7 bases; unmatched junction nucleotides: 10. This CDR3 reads CAWSGPGTARNEQFF. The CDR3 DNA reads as TGTGCCTGGAGTGGCCCCGGGACAGCCAGGAATGAGCAGTTCTTC.

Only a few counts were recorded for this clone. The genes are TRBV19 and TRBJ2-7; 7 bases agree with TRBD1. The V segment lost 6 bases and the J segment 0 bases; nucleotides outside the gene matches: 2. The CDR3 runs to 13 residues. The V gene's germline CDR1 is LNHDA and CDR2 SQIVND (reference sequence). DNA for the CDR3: TGTGCCAGTAGGCCAGGGGGCTCCTACGAGCAGTACTTC. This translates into CASRPGGSYEQYF.

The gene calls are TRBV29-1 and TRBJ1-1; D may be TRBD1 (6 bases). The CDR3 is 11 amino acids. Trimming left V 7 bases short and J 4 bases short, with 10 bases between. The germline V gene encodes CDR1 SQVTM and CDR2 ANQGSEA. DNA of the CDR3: TGCAGCGGGGGGACAAGCACTGAAGCTTTCTTT. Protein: CSGGTSTEAFF. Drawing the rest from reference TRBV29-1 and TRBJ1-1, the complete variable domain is SAVISQKPSRDICQRGTSLTIQCQVDSQVTMMFWYRQQPGQSLTLIATANQGSEATYESGFVIDKFPISRPNLTFSTLTVSNMSPEDSSIYLCSGGTSTEAFFGQGTRLTVV.

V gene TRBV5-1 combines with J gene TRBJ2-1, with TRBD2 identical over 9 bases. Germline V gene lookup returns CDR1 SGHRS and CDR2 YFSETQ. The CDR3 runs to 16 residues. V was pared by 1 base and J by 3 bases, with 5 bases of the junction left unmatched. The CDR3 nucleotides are TGCGCCAGCAGCTTGATAGCGGGAGTTCGCTACAATGAGCAGTTCTTC. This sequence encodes CASSLIAGVRYNEQFF.

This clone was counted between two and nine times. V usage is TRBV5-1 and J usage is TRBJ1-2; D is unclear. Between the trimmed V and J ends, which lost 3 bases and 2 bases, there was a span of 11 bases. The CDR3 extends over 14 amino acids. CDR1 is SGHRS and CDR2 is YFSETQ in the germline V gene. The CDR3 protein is CASSSGVDNYGYTF. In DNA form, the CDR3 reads TGCGCCAGCAGCTCCGGGGTTGACAACTATGGCTACACCTTC.

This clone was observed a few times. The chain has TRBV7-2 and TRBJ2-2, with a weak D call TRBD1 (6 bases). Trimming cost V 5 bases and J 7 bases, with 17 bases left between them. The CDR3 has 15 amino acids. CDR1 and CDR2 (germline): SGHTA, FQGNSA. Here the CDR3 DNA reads TGTGCCAGCAGCCGACAGGCCGACAGGATCGGGGAGCTGTTTTTT. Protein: CASSRQADRIGELFF.

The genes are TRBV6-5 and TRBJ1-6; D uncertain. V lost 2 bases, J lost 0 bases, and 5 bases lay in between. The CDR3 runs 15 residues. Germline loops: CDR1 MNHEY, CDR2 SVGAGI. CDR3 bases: TGTGCCAGCAGTTACACGAGCTCCTATAATTCACCCCTCCACTTT. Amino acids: CASSYTSSYNSPLHF.

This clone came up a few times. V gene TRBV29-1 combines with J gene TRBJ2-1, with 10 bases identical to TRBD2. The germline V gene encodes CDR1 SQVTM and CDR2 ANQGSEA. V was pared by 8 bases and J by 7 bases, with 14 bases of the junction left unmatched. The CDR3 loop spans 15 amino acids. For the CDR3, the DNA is TGCAGCCTTCGGGTCCTAGCGGGAGCGAAGAATGAGCAGTTCTTC. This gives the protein CSLRVLAGAKNEQFF.

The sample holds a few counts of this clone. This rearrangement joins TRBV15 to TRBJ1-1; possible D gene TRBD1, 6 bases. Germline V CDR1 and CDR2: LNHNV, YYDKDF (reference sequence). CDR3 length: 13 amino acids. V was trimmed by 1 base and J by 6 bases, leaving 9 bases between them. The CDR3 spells CATSRGPGAEAFF. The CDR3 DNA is TGTGCCACCAGCAGAGGTCCAGGGGCTGAAGCTTTCTTT.

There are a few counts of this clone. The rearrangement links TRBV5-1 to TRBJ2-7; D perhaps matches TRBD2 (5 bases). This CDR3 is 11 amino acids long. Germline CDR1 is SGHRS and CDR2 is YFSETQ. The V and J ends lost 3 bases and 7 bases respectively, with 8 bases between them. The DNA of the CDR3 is TGCGCCAGCAGCTCGGCGGGTGAGCAGTACTTC. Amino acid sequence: CASSSAGEQYF.

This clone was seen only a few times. The CDR3 region has the DNA TGTGCCAGCTCACCACAAGGAGGTCGTAACTACGAGCAGTACTTC. It encodes CASSPQGGRNYEQYF. This chain uses TRBV18 with TRBJ2-7; the D gene is possibly TRBD2 (5 bases). V shed 1 base and J shed 3 bases, with 13 bases lying between them. CDR1 and CDR2 (germline): KGHSH, LQKENI. CDR3 length: 15 residues.

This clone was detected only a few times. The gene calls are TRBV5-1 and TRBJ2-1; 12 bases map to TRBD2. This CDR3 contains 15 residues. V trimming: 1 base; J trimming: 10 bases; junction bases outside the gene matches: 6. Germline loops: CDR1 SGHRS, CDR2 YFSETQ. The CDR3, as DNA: TGCGCCAGCAGCTTGTTGACTAGCGGGGGAAGGGAGCAGTTCTTC. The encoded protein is CASSLLTSGGREQFF.

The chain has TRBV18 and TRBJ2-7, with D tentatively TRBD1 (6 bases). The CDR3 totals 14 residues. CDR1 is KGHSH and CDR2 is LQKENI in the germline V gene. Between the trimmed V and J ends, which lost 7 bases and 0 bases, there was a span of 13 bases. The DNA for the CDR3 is TGTGCCAGCTTCGAAGACAGGAACTCCTACGAGCAGTACTTC. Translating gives CASFEDRNSYEQYF.

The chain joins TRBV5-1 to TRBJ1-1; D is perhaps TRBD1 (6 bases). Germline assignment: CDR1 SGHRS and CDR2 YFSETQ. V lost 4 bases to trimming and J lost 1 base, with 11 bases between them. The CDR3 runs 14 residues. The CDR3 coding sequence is TGCGCCAGCAGCAGCGGGACATCGAACACTGAAGCTTTCTTT. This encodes CASSSGTSNTEAFF. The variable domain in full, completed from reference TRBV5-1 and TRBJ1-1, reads KAGVTQTPRYLIKTRGQQVTLSCSPISGHRSVSWYQQTPGQGLQFLFEYFSETQRNKGNFPGRFSGRQFSNSRSEMNVSTLELGDSALYLCASSSGTSNTEAFFGQGTRLTVV.